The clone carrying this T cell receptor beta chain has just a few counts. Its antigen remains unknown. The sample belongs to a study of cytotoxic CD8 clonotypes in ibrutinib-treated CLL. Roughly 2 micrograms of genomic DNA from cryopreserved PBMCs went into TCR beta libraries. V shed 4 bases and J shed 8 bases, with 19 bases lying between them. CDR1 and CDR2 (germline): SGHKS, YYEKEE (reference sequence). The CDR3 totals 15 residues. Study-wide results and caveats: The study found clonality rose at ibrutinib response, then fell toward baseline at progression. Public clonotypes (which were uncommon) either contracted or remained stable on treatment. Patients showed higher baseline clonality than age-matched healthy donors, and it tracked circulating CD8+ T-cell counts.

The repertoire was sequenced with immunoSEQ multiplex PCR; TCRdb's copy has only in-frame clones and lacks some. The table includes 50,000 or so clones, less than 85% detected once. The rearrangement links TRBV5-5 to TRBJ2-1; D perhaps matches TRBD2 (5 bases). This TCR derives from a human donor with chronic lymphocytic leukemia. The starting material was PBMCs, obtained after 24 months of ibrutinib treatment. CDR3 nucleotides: TGTGCCAGCAGCCTCCTGGTCCACCTGGGAGATGAGCAGTTCTTC. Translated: CASSLLVHLGDEQFF. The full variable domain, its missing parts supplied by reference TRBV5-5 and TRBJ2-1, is DAGVTQSPTHLIKTRGQQVTLRCSPISGHKSVSWYQQVLGQGPQFIFQYYEKEERGRGNFPDRFSARQFPNYSSELNVNALLLGDSALYLCASSLLVHLGDEQFFGPGTRLTVL.